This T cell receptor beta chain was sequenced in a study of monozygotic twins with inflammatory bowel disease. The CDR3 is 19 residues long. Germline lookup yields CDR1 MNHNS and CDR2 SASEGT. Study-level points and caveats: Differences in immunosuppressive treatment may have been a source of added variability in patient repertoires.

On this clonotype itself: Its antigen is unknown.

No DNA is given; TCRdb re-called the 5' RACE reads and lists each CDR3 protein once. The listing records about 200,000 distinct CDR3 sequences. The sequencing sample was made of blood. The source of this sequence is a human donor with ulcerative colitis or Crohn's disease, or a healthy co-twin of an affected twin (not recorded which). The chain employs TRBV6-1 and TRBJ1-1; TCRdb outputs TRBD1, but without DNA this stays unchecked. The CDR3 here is CASGTFLSGAPRIPSEAFF.